This T cell receptor (beta chain) comes out of a study of CD8+CD57+ T cells in acquired aplastic anemia. V gave up 7 bases and J gave up 5 bases, with 9 bases separating them. Germline-derived CDR1 and CDR2 are MDHEN and SYDVKM. The CDR3 is 13 residues long. Genomic DNA, the template, was used for profiling of the TCR beta VDJ and CDR3. From the reads, TCRdb called clonotypes with MiXCR, one entry per CDR3 protein. The sample holds about 190,000 distinct CDR3 sequences, less than 65% seen once. The sequenced sample consisted of sorted CD4+, CD8+, or CD8+CD57+ T cells (not recorded which) from PBMCs. V gene TRBV28 combines with J gene TRBJ2-6; D unclear. This TCR came from a human donor in good health, serving as a control. CDR3 loop: CASKEGRANVLTF. CDR3 bases: TGTGCCAGCAAGGAAGGGAGGGCCAACGTCCTGACTTTC.